The 12 T cell receptor beta chains in this list originate from one sample, sequenced in a study of T cell responses to AZD1222 COVID-19 vaccine. The assay was immunoSEQ multiplex PCR, and TCRdb's table has in-frame clones only and misses some. The repertoire includes roughly 120,000 clones, around 88% of them detected once, and 6% to 8.5% sits in the top ten. The sequences come from peripheral blood, collected 28 days after the second AZD1222 dose. These receptor sequences come from an adult who received the AZD1222 COVID-19 vaccine.

The rearrangement uses TRBV5-1 and TRBJ1-2; D not resolved. The V gene lost 0 bases and the J gene lost 4 bases, with 13 bases spanning the gap. Germline V gives CDR1 SGHRS, CDR2 YFSETQ. CDR3 length: 15 amino acids. The CDR3 sequence is CASSLDGEQIYGYTF. CDR3 nucleotide sequence: TGCGCCAGCAGCTTGGACGGAGAACAGATCTATGGCTACACCTTC. The entire variable domain, with the rest obtained from reference TRBV5-1 and TRBJ1-2, is as follows: KAGVTQTPRYLIKTRGQQVTLSCSPISGHRSVSWYQQTPGQGLQFLFEYFSETQRNKGNFPGRFSGRQFSNSRSEMNVSTLELGDSALYLCASSLDGEQIYGYTFGSGTRLTVV.

The chain uses TRBV9 and TRBJ2-7; D is uncertain. Germline V gene sequence: CDR1 SGDLS, CDR2 YYNGEE. CDR3 length equals 12 residues. The V gene lost 5 bases and the J gene lost 7 bases, with 13 bases spanning the gap. The CDR3 DNA is TGTGCCAGCAGTGATAACCTGGGAGAGCAGTACTTC. Its translation: CASSDNLGEQYF.

As concerns this clone: Lacking the conserved final phenylalanine or tryptophan, this CDR3 likely reflects a read error. It is unclear where the CDR3 begins or ends on the DNA, so no DNA is shown, and the CDR3 is as TCRdb lists it. The rearrangement joins TRBV28 to TRBJ1-6. Germline assignment: CDR1 MDHEN and CDR2 SYDVKM. The CDR3 spans 12 amino acids, including both terminal residues. The CDR3 loop reads CASSGGTAYPVS.

The chain joins TRBV12-3 or TRBV12-4 to TRBJ2-3; D is unresolved. There are 13 residues in the CDR3. V was cut by 3 bases and J by 4 bases, with 8 bases left in between. The CDR3 reads CASSFAIPDTQYF. Here the CDR3 DNA reads TGTGCCAGCAGTTTCGCCATTCCAGATACGCAGTATTTT.

The V and J genes are TRBV14 and TRBJ2-1; 9 bases map to TRBD1. CDR1 and CDR2 from the germline V gene are SGHDN and FVKESK. V was pared by 6 bases and J by 7 bases, with 19 bases of the junction left unmatched. This CDR3 is 18 amino acids long. The CDR3 sequence is CASRHRTGVRLVVNEQFF. The CDR3 nucleotides read TGTGCCAGCAGGCACCGGACAGGGGTGAGACTGGTCGTAAATGAGCAGTTCTTC.

The V call is TRBV5-1, the J call TRBJ2-1; maybe TRBD2 (5 bases). This CDR3 has 15 amino acids. The ends were cut back, 0 bases at V and 4 bases at J, with 11 bases in the middle. The germline V gene has CDR1 SGHRS and CDR2 YFSETQ. The CDR3 reads CASSLGGSRYNEQFF. In DNA, the CDR3 is TGCGCCAGCAGCTTGGGTGGGAGCCGGTACAATGAGCAGTTCTTC.

This clone showed up just a few times. The CDR3 coding sequence is TGTGCCTGGAGTGCGACAGGGTTGGAACATCAGCCCCAGCATTTT. Translation: CAWSATGLEHQPQHF. The chain links TRBV30 to TRBJ1-5; 7 nucleotides agree with TRBD1. J gave up 5 bases and V 1 base, and 8 bases lay outside the gene matches. CDR1 is GTSNPN and CDR2 is SVGIG in the germline V gene (reference sequence). This CDR3 is 15 amino acids long.

The table lists this clone with a count of one. This sequence joins TRBV28 and TRBJ2-7; no reliable D call. The germline CDR1 and CDR2 sequences are MDHEN and SYDVKM. V lost 5 bases to trimming and J lost 2 bases, with 16 bases between them. The CDR3 covers 15 residues. CDR3 sequence: CASSTRRVAPYEQYF. The CDR3 coding sequence is TGTGCCAGCAGTACCCGACGGGTTGCGCCCTACGAGCAGTACTTC.

The chain uses TRBV19 and TRBJ2-7, with 7 bases lining up with TRBD2. Germline V gene data show CDR1 as LNHDA and CDR2 as SQIVND (reference sequence). The V gene end was trimmed by 5 bases and the J gene end by 4 bases; junction bases not matched to a gene: 8. The CDR3 spans 14 residues. CDR3 protein: CASSLASGSYEQYF. CDR3 nucleotides: TGTGCCAGTAGTCTGGCTAGCGGTTCATACGAGCAGTACTTC.

The J gene is TRBJ2-2, the V gene TRBV9; 10 bases line up with TRBD2. Germline CDR1 is SGDLS and CDR2 is YYNGEE. The CDR3 contains 15 residues. The J segment lost 5 bases and the V segment lost 4 bases, leaving 5 bases of the junction unmatched. CDR3 bases: TGTGCCAGCAGCCCGGGACTAGCGCGGACCGGGGAGCTGTTTTTT. Translated, it gives CASSPGLARTGELFF.

V and J are TRBV3-1 (or the pseudogene TRBV3-2) and TRBJ1-2; D not resolved. Germline loops: CDR1 LGHDT, CDR2 YNNKEL (reference sequence). This CDR3 contains 15 residues. Trimming cost V 4 bases and J 2 bases, with 14 bases left between them. CDR3 DNA sequence: TGTGCCAGCAGCCTTTCCGCCGGACGGAACTATGGCTACACCTTC. Its protein product is CASSLSAGRNYGYTF.

V and J are TRBV28 and TRBJ1-4; D perhaps matches TRBD1 (6 bases). The V end lost 5 bases, the J end lost 4 bases, and 14 bases lay between the germline ends. This CDR3 has 15 residues. Germline CDR1 and CDR2: MDHEN and SYDVKM. CDR3 residues: CASSPRGRLNEKLFF. CDR3 nucleotides: TGTGCCAGCAGTCCCAGGGGACGGCTTAATGAAAAACTGTTTTTT.